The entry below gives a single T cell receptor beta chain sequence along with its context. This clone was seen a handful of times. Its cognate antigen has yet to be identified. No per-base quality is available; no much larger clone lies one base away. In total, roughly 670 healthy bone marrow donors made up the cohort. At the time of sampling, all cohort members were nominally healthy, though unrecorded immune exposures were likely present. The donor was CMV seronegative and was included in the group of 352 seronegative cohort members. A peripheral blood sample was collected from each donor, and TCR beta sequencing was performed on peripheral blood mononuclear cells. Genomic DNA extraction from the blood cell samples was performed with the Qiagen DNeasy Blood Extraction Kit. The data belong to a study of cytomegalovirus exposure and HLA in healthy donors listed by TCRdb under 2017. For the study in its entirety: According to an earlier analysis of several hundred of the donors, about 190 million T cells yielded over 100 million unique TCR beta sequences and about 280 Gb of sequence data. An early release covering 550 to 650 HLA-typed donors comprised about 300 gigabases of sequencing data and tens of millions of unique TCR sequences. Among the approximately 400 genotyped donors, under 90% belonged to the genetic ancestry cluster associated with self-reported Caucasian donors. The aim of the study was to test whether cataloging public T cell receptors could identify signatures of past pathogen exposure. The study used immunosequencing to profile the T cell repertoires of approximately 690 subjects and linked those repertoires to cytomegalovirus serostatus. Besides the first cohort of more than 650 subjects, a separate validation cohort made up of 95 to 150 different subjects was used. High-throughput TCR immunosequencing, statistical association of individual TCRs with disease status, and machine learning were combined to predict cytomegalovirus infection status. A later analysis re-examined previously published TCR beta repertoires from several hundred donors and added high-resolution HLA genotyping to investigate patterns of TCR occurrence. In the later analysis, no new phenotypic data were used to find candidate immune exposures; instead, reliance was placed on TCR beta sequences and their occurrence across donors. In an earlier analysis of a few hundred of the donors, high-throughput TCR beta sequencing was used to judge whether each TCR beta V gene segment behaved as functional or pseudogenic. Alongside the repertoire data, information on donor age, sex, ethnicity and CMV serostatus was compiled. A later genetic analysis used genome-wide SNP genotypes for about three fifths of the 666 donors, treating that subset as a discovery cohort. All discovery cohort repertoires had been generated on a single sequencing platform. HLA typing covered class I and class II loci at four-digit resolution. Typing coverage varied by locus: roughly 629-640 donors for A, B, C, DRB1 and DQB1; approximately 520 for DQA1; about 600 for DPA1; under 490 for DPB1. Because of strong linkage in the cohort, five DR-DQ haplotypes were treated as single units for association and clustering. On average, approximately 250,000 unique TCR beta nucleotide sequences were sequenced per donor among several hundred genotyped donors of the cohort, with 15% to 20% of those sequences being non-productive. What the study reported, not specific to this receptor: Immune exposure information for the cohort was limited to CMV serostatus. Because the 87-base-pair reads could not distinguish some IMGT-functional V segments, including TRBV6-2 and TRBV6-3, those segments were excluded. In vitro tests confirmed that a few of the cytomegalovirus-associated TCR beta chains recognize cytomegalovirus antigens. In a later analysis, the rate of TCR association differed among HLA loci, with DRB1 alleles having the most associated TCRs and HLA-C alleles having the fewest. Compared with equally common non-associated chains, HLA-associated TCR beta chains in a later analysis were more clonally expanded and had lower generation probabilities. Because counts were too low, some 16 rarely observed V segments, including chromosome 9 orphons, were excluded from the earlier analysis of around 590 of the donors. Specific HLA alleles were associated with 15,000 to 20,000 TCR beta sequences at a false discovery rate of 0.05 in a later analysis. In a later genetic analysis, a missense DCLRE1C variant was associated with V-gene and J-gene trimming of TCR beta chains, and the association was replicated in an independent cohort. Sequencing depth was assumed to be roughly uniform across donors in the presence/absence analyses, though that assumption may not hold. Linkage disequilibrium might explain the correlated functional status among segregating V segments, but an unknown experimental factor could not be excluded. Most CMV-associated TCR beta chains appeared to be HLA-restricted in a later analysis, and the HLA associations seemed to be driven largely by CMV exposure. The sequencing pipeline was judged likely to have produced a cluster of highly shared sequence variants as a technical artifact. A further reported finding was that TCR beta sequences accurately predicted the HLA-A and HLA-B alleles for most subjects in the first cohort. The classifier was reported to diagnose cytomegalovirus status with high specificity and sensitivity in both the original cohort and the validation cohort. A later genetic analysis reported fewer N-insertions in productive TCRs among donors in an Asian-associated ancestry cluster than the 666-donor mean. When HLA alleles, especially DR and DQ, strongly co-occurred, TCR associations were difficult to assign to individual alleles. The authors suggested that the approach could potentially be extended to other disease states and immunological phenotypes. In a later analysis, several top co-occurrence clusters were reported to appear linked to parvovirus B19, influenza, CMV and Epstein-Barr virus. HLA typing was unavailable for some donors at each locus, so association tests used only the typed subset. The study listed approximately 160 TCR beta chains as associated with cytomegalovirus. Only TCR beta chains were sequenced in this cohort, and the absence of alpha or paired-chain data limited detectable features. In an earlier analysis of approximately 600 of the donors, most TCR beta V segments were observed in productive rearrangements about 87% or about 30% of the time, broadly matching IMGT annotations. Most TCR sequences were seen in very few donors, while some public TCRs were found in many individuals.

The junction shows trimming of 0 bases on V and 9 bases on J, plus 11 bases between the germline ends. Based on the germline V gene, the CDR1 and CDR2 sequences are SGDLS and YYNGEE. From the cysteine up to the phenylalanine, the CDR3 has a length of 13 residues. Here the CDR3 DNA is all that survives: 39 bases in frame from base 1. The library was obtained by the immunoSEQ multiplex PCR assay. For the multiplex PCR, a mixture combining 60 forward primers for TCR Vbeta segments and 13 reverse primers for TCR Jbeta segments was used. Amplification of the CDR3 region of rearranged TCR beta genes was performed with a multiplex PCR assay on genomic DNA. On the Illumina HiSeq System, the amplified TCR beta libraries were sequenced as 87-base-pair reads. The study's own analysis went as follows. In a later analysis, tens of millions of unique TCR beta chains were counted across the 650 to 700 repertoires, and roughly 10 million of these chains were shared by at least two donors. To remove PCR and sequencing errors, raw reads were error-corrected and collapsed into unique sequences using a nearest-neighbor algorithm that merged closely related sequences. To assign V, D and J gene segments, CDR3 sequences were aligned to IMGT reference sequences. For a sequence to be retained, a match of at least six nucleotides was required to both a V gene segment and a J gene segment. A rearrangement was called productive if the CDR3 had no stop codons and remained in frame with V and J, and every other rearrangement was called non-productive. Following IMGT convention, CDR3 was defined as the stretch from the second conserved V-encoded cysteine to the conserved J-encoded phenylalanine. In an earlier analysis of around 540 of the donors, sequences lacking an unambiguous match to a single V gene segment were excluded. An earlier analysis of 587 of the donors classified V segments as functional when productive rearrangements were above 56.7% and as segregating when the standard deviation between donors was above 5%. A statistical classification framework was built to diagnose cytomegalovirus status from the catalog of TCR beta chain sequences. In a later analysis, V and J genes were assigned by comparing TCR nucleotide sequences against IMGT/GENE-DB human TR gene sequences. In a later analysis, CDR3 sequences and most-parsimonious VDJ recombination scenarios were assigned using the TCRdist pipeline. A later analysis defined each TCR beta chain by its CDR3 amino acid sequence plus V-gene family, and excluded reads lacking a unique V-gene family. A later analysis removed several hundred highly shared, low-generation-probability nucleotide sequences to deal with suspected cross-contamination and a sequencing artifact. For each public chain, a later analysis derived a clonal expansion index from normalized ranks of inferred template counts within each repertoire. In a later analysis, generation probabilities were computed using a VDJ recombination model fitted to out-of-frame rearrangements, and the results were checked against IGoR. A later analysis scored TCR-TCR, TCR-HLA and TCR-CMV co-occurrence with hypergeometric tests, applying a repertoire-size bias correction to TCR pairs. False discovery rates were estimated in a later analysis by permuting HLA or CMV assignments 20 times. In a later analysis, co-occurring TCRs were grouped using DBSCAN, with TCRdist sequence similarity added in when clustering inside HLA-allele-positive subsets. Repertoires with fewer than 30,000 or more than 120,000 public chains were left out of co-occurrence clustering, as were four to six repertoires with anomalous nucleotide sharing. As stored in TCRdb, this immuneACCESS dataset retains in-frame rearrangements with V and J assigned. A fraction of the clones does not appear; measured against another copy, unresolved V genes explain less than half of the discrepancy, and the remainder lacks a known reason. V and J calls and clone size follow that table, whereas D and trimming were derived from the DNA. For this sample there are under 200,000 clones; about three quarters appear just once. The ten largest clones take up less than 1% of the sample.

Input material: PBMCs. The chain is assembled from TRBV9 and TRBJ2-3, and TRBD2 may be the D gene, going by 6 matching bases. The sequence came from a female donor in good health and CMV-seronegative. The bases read TGTGCCAGCAGCGTAGTGAGCGGAGGGACGCAGTATTTT. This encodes CASSVVSGGTQYF.